At least ten counts were recorded for the clone carrying this T cell receptor (beta chain). Antigen specificity is unknown. Trimming pared 3 bases from V and 1 base from J, leaving 16 bases between. From germline, CDR1 is MNHEY and CDR2 SMNVEV (reference sequence). CDR3 length: 16 amino acids. This sample was included in a study of CD8 T cells in ankylosing spondylitis. Study-wide findings and caveats: Clones linked to disease were reported to show significant enrichment in matched ankylosing spondylitis synovial fluid. Seemingly distinctive of ankylosing spondylitis blood was a TCR beta motif formed by eight highly homologous variants.

Libraries for TCR beta were made by quantitative 5'-RACE with molecular barcodes. TCRdb reprocessed the 5' RACE reads via MiXCR and lists one record per CDR3 protein. The sample shows some 180,000 distinct CDR3 sequences, about 20% of them seen only once. The sequencing input was blood, either unsorted or a sorted T cell fraction (not recorded which). This receptor was obtained from a male donor aged 5-30 years with ankylosing spondylitis or in good health (not recorded which). The V and J genes are TRBV27 and TRBJ2-7; D gene uncertain. CDR3 in DNA: TGTGCCAGCAGTTTCCTAATTGGGATAGGTTCCTACGAGCAGTACGTC. Translated: CASSFLIGIGSYEQYV.